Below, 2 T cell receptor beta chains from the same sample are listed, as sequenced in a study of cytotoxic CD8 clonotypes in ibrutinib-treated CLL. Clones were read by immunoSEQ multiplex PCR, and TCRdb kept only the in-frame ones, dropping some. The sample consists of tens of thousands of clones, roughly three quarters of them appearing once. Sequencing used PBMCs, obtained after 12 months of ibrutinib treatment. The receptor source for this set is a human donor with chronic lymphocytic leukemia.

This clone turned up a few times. CDR3 amino acids: CASSGPPTYGGYTF. The CDR3, as DNA: TGTGCCAGCAGTGGACCCCCGACCTATGGAGGCTACACCTTC. The V and J genes are TRBV25-1 and TRBJ1-2; D unclear. This CDR3 contains 14 residues. V shed 4 bases and J shed 8 bases, with 17 bases lying between them. The germline gives CDR1 MGHDK, CDR2 SYGVNS.

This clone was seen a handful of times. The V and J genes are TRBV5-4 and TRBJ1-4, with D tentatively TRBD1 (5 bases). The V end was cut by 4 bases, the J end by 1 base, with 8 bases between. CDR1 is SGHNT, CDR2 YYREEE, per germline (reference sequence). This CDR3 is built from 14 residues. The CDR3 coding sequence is TGTGCCAGCAGCCCAACAGGAACTAATGAAAAACTGTTTTTT. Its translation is CASSPTGTNEKLFF.